This is a list of T cell receptor beta chains from one sample in a study of T cell repertoires in cytomegalovirus infection. One entry per CDR3 protein, called by TCRdb with MiXCR from the reads. This table has around 280,000 distinct CDR3 sequences, roughly 15% appearing once. The sample comprised PBMCs. Receptor source: a human donor in good health (CMV status not recorded). Some clones in this sample may be carry-over from other donors' samples. Each CDR3 is given with its conserved first and last residue. D genes are given only for firm matches. The size entry is marked missing in some rows and otherwise reads once, few, many or a size class.

D,V,size,J,CDR3,DNA
.,TRBV29-1,.,TRBJ2-1,CSPRLGAGGEQFF,TGCAGCCCACGGTTGGGGGCCGGCGGGGAGCAGTTCTTC
.,TRBV7-6,many,TRBJ2-3,CASSLAGWGSTDTQYF,TGTGCCAGCAGCTTAGCTGGGTGGGGGAGCACAGATACGCAGTATTTT
.,TRBV5-1,.,TRBJ2-3,CASSWTGAGTDTQYF,TGCGCCAGCAGCTGGACGGGGGCCGGCACAGATACGCAGTATTTT
TRBD2,TRBV19,many,TRBJ2-5,CASNPGLAGQETQYF,TGTGCCAGTAACCCGGGACTAGCGGGGCAAGAGACCCAGTACTTC
.,TRBV7-3,.,TRBJ2-5,CASSLEGRQTQYF,TGTGCCAGCAGCTTGGAGGGGAGGCAGACCCAGTACTTC
.,TRBV6-1,many,TRBJ2-3,CASSGEITDTQYF,TGTGCCAGCAGTGGCGAGATCACAGATACGCAGTATTTT
TRBD2,TRBV6-2/TRBV6-3,.,TRBJ2-1,CASSRAPGLAGGRYNEQFF,TGTGCCAGCAGCCGAGCCCCGGGACTAGCGGGAGGCCGCTACAATGAGCAGTTCTTC
.,TRBV20-1,few,TRBJ2-7,CSATWGPGPYEQYF,TGCAGTGCTACTTGGGGACCAGGGCCCTACGAGCAGTACTTC
.,TRBV14,.,TRBJ2-6,CASSQREGRHSGANVLTF,TGTGCCAGCAGCCAACGTGAGGGGCGACACTCTGGGGCCAACGTCCTGACTTTC
.,TRBV28,many,TRBJ2-4,CASSLYGGADIQYF,TGTGCCAGCAGTTTATATGGGGGGGCGGACATTCAGTACTTC
.,TRBV20-1,.,TRBJ1-2,CSARDASATVLANYGYTF,TGCAGTGCTAGAGATGCGAGCGCTACAGTCTTAGCTAACTATGGCTACACCTTC
.,TRBV28,.,TRBJ1-5,CASSFPTGGSNQPQHF,TGTGCCAGCAGTTTCCCGACAGGAGGTAGCAATCAGCCCCAGCATTTT
.,TRBV20-1,few,TRBJ1-1,CSQSNGRMNTEAFF,TGCAGCCAAAGTAATGGGAGGATGAACACTGAAGCTTTCTTT
.,TRBV20-1,.,TRBJ2-3,CSARDPRIYTDTQYF,TGCAGTGCTAGGGACCCCCGGATTTACACAGATACGCAGTATTTT
TRBD2,TRBV20-1,few,TRBJ2-7,CSATVGLVSREQYF,TGCAGTGCTACCGTCGGACTAGTTTCAAGGGAGCAGTACTTC
.,TRBV29-1,few,TRBJ1-2,CSVYPDGYTF,TGCAGCGTTTACCCGGATGGCTACACCTTC
.,TRBV6-2/TRBV6-3,.,TRBJ2-3,CASSYLARSTDTQYF,TGTGCCAGCAGTTACCTGGCTAGGAGCACAGATACGCAGTATTTT
TRBD1,TRBV20-1,few,TRBJ2-3,CSATTGGAPTDTQYF,TGCAGTGCCACGACAGGGGGCGCCCCCACAGATACGCAGTATTTT
TRBD1,TRBV7-8,.,TRBJ1-1,CASSLLGQGAQWTEAFF,TGTGCCAGCAGCTTACTGGGACAGGGGGCCCAGTGGACTGAAGCTTTCTTT
TRBD1,TRBV10-3,few,TRBJ2-1,CAISPQGLGLNEQFF,TGTGCCATCAGTCCACAGGGGCTAGGACTCAATGAGCAGTTCTTC
.,TRBV6-6,.,TRBJ1-3,CASSPGTIMTGNTIYF,TGTGCCAGCAGTCCTGGGACAATTATGACTGGAAACACCATATATTTT
TRBD1,TRBV5-1,many,TRBJ1-4,CASSTDRGANEKLFF,TGCGCCAGCAGCACCGACAGGGGAGCTAATGAAAAACTGTTTTTT
.,TRBV19,many,TRBJ1-1,CASTDQRRSNTEAFF,TGTGCCAGTACCGACCAGCGGAGATCGAACACTGAAGCTTTCTTT
TRBD1,TRBV2,many,TRBJ2-5,CASPSDRGSRETQYF,TGTGCCAGCCCCTCCGACAGGGGGTCGCGGGAGACCCAGTACTTC
.,TRBV7-2,many,TRBJ2-5,CASSLLSETQYF,TGTGCCAGCAGCTTACTATCCGAGACCCAGTACTTC
TRBD1,TRBV7-9,many,TRBJ2-5,CASSRGQPGETQYF,TGTGCCAGCAGTCGGGGACAGCCGGGGGAGACCCAGTACTTC